Following are 18 T cell receptor beta chains from one sample sequenced in a study of T cell responses to AZD1222 COVID-19 vaccine. Only in-frame clones appear in the TCRdb table, and some are missing; sequencing was by immunoSEQ multiplex PCR. The sample has roughly 100,000 clones, 70% to 90% seen once. The sequenced sample was peripheral blood, obtained on day 0 of AZD1222 vaccination. These TCRs come from an adult in good health.

The rearrangement joins TRBV27 to TRBJ2-3; D remains unclear. CDR3 length: 14 amino acids. CDR1 is MNHEY, CDR2 SMNVEV, per germline (reference sequence). Trimming shortened V by 2 bases and J by 3 bases, and 9 bases separated the two germline ends. CDR3 DNA sequence: TGTGCCAGCAGTTTAGCCTATGTTACAGATACGCAGTATTTT. Translation gives CASSLAYVTDTQYF.

The gene calls are TRBV6-5 and TRBJ1-2; D is unclear. Trimming left V 8 bases short and J 6 bases short, with 13 bases between. The CDR3 has 12 residues. The V gene's germline CDR1 is MNHEY and CDR2 SVGAGI. CDR3 DNA sequence: TGTGCCAGCCGCCGTAGTACAGATGGCTACACCTTC. As protein: CASRRSTDGYTF.

This rearrangement joins TRBV5-6 to TRBJ1-1; no clear D. V dropped 1 base and J dropped 7 bases, with 8 bases sitting between them. Germline lookup yields CDR1 SGHDT and CDR2 YYEEEE. The CDR3 loop spans 12 amino acids. DNA for the CDR3: TGTGCCAGCAGCTTGCGGCCGGTTGAAGCTTTCTTT. Amino acid sequence: CASSLRPVEAFF.

The J gene is TRBJ2-7, the V gene TRBV3-1 (or the pseudogene TRBV3-2); D is ambiguous. CDR1 and CDR2 (germline): LGHDT, YNNKEL (reference sequence). The CDR3 runs to 15 residues. Trimming removed 0 bases at V and 4 bases at J, with 13 bases between. The CDR3, as DNA: TGTGCCAGCAGCCAAGATAAGGCCTGCCCTTACGAGCAGTACTTC. This codes for CASSQDKACPYEQYF.

Only one count was recorded for this clone. CDR3: CARLYSYRYNEQFF. The CDR3 DNA follows: TGCGCTAGACTTTATTCGTACCGCTACAATGAGCAGTTCTTC. The J gene is TRBJ2-1, the V gene TRBV23-1; D call uncertain. TRBV23-1 is flagged as an ORF with uncertain function. CDR3 length: 14 amino acids.

The J gene is TRBJ1-5, the V gene TRBV21-1; TRBD1, as called in the table, went unchecked against the DNA. TRBV21-1 is an annotated pseudogene. The CDR3 totals 15 residues. Here the CDR3 reads CASSKGQSCNQPQHF. CDR3 in DNA: TGTGCCAGCAGCAAAGGACAGTCTTGTAATCAGCCCCAGCATTTT.

The V call is TRBV6-2 or TRBV6-3, the J call TRBJ1-6; D unclear. Germline CDR1 is MNHEY and CDR2 is SVGEGT. V was trimmed by 2 bases and J by 19 bases, leaving 12 bases between them. The length of the CDR3 is 11 residues. The CDR3 reads CASSYGPVEHF. CDR3 coding DNA: TGTGCCAGCAGTTACGGGCCGGTGGAGCACTTT.

The V and J genes are TRBV19 and TRBJ1-1; D is unresolved. Trimming shortened V by 6 bases and J by 0 bases, and 8 bases separated the two germline ends. The CDR3 covers 13 residues. Germline loops: CDR1 LNHDA, CDR2 SQIVND (reference sequence). The CDR3 DNA is TGTGCCAGTAGGGCACACCTGAACACTGAAGCTTTCTTT. The encoded protein is CASRAHLNTEAFF.

The chain employs TRBV5-1 and TRBJ2-1; D gene uncertain. The CDR3 runs 13 residues. The germline V and J ends were trimmed by 0 bases and 5 bases, with 6 bases remaining between them. The V gene's germline CDR1 is SGHRS and CDR2 YFSETQ. CDR3 nucleotide sequence: TGCGCCAGCAGCTTGGGCGCGAACAATGAGCAGTTCTTC. Residues: CASSLGANNEQFF.

The J gene is TRBJ1-2, the V gene TRBV6-4; D remains ambiguous. V dropped 3 bases and J dropped 2 bases, with 4 bases sitting between them. Per germline, CDR1 MRHNA and CDR2 SNTAGT. The CDR3 runs 12 residues. For the CDR3, the DNA is TGTGCCAGCAGTGAAAGGAACTATGGCTACACCTTC. It yields the protein CASSERNYGYTF.

J is TRBJ1-3 and V is TRBV6-6, with D possibly matching TRBD1 (5 bases). V shed 7 bases and J shed 4 bases, with 14 bases lying between them. CDR1 is MNHNY, CDR2 SVGAGI, per germline (reference sequence). The CDR3 consists of 14 residues. As DNA, the CDR3 is TGTGCCAGCAAGACAGTGGGGTCCGGAAACACCATATATTTT. This codes for CASKTVGSGNTIYF.

V is TRBV6-5 and J is TRBJ1-2; weak D call: TRBD1 (6 bases). Germline values: CDR1 MNHEY, CDR2 SVGAGI. Between the trimmed V and J ends, which lost 0 bases and 0 bases, there was a span of 11 bases. The CDR3 is 16 amino acids. CDR3 sequence: CASSYSRGGSNYGYTF. The CDR3, as DNA: TGTGCCAGCAGTTACTCAAGGGGGGGCTCTAACTATGGCTACACCTTC.

This clone has a handful of counts. This sequence joins TRBV4-1 and TRBJ2-1; 11 bases line up with TRBD2. V was clipped by 0 bases and J by 2 bases; unmatched bases: 0. The CDR3 runs to 16 residues. The germline CDR1 and CDR2 sequences are MGHRA and YSYEKL. DNA of the CDR3: TGCGCCAGCAGCCAAGAGGGACTAGCGGCCTACAATGAGCAGTTCTTC. Its protein product is CASSQEGLAAYNEQFF.

The rearrangement joins TRBV11-3 to TRBJ2-5, with unresolved D. V shed 4 bases and J shed 0 bases, with 9 bases lying between them. The germline CDR1 and CDR2 sequences are SGHNT and YENEEA. CDR3 size: 14 residues. The CDR3 loop is CASSSSRYQETQYF. DNA of the CDR3: TGTGCCAGCAGCTCGTCCCGGTACCAAGAGACCCAGTACTTC.

V and J are TRBV5-6 and TRBJ2-7; TRBD2 might be the D (5 bases). The CDR3 is 13 residues long. Per the germline V gene, CDR1 is SGHDT and CDR2 is YYEEEE. Trimming left V 4 bases short and J 0 bases short, with 8 bases between. CDR3 in DNA: TGTGCCAGCAGCCGAGACTACTCCTACGAGCAGTACTTC. It translates to CASSRDYSYEQYF. The variable domain in full, with the rest retrieved from reference TRBV5-6 and TRBJ2-7, is DAGVTQSPTHLIKTRGQQVTLRCSPKSGHDTVSWYQQALGQGPQFIFQYYEEEERQRGNFPDRFSGHQFPNYSSELNVNALLLGDSALYLCASSRDYSYEQYFGPGTRLTVT.

The rearrangement joins TRBV7-2 to TRBJ1-5; D is uncertain. Looked up from germline, CDR1 is SGHTA and CDR2 is FQGNSA. The CDR3 is made up of 15 amino acids. V was cut by 4 bases and J by 7 bases, with 17 bases left in between. In DNA form, the CDR3 reads TGTGCCAGCAGCTCCGGGCCAGTCCCTTTCCAGCCCCAGCATTTT. It translates to CASSSGPVPFQPQHF.

V is TRBV28 and J is TRBJ1-1; D perhaps matches TRBD1 (5 bases). Germline values: CDR1 MDHEN, CDR2 SYDVKM. With 5 bases removed from V and 8 bases from J, the gap between germline ends came to 21 bases. The CDR3 is 15 amino acids. The CDR3 DNA is TGTGCCAGCAGTACGTACACAGAGGGGCCCCCAGAAGCTTTCTTT. Its translation is CASSTYTEGPPEAFF.

This clone has just one count. The chain employs TRBV3-1 (or the pseudogene TRBV3-2) and TRBJ1-6; no definite D call. CDR1 is LGHDT and CDR2 is YNNKEL in the germline V gene (reference sequence). The CDR3 is 16 residues long. Trimming pared 4 bases from V and 4 bases from J, leaving 14 bases between. The CDR3 DNA reads TGTGCCAGCAGCCCCCAACAAGGCCTGTATAATTCACCCCTCCACTTT. Residues: CASSPQQGLYNSPLHF.